A single sample gave rise to the 14 T cell receptor beta chains below, sequenced in a study of blood T cell repertoires in COVID-19. Method: immunoSEQ multiplex PCR; TCRdb's copy keeps in-frame clones and lacks some. The sample lists 80,000 or so clones, around nine tenths occurring once. Sequencing was done on a sample of peripheral blood. These receptors were collected from a woman in her sixties or seventies with acute or convalescent COVID-19.

This clone was seen just once. The chain joins TRBV7-3 to TRBJ2-1; D uncertain. The CDR3 totals 14 residues. The germline CDR1 and CDR2 sequences are SGHTA and FQGTGA. The V end lost 4 bases, the J end lost 9 bases, and 16 bases lay between the germline ends. The CDR3 region is CASSSSAAPSEQFF. The CDR3 coding sequence is TGTGCCAGCAGCTCCTCCGCCGCCCCCAGTGAGCAGTTCTTC.

The V call is TRBV6-5, the J call TRBJ1-2, with 9 bases fitting TRBD1. The CDR3 is 15 amino acids. Germline-derived CDR1 and CDR2 are MNHEY and SVGAGI. Germline trimming cut 6 bases from V and 4 bases from J; bases unmatched to any gene: 9. The CDR3 here is CASRTWTGEGYGYTF. The CDR3 nucleotides read TGTGCCAGCAGAACCTGGACAGGGGAGGGCTATGGCTACACCTTC.

This chain links TRBV30 with TRBJ1-2, with D uncertain. This CDR3 comprises 12 residues. CDR1 and CDR2 (germline): GTSNPN, SVGIG (reference sequence). V shed 2 bases and J shed 5 bases, with 9 bases lying between them. As DNA, the CDR3 is TGTGCCTGGAGTCCCGGGGAGTATGGCTACACCTTC. Translating it yields CAWSPGEYGYTF.

The V gene is TRBV7-2, the J gene TRBJ2-3; D not certain. V lost 3 bases, J lost 4 bases, and 8 bases lay in between. CDR3 length equals 13 residues. Germline CDR1 reads SGHTA; CDR2 reads FQGNSA. Written as DNA, the CDR3 is TGTGCCAGCAGCTTGGTGATAGCAGATACGCAGTATTTT. Translating gives CASSLVIADTQYF.

The chain recombines TRBV7-9 with TRBJ1-2; maybe TRBD1 (5 bases). Germline CDR1 is SEHNR and CDR2 is FQNEAQ (reference sequence). This CDR3 spans 14 amino acids. Between the trimmed V and J ends, which lost 4 bases and 4 bases, there was a span of 13 bases. CDR3 residues: CASSSRQKLYGYTF. CDR3 in DNA: TGTGCCAGCAGCTCCCGACAGAAACTCTATGGCTACACCTTC.

The gene calls are TRBV7-6 and TRBJ2-7, with a possible D match to TRBD1 (6 bases). The V end lost 1 base, the J end lost 6 bases, and 10 bases lay between the germline ends. This CDR3 has 13 amino acids. Germline V CDR1 and CDR2: SGHVS, FNYEAQ. DNA for the CDR3: TGTGCCAGCAGCTTAGTTGTAGGGGGCGAGCAGTACTTC. Protein sequence: CASSLVVGGEQYF. Full variable domain (missing parts from reference TRBV7-6 and TRBJ2-7): GAGVSQSPRYKVTKRGQDVALRCDPISGHVSLYWYRQALGQGPEFLTYFNYEAQQDKSGLPNDRFSAERPEGSISTLTIQRTEQRDSAMYRCASSLVVGGEQYFGPGTRLTVT.

The chain links TRBV5-1 to TRBJ2-7, with 9 bases fitting TRBD1. This CDR3 has 16 residues. V shed 0 bases, J shed 6 bases, and the junction held 10 bases outside the gene matches. The germline CDR1 and CDR2 sequences are SGHRS and YFSETQ. The CDR3 DNA sequence: TGCGCCAGCAGCTTGGTTGGGGCACAGGGGGCGGGCGAGCAGTACTTC. The encoded protein is CASSLVGAQGAGEQYF.

The CDR3 loop reads CASSCLGGQCHEQYF. The CDR3 DNA sequence: TGTGCCAGCAGTTGCCTCGGGGGACAGTGCCACGAGCAGTACTTC. The genes are TRBV6-5 and TRBJ2-7, with D perhaps matching TRBD1 (7 bases). Germline-derived CDR1 and CDR2 are MNHEY and SVGAGI. V was trimmed by 4 bases and J by 5 bases, leaving 18 bases between them. CDR3 length: 15 residues.

The table lists this clone with many counts. V is TRBV7-9 and J is TRBJ1-5, with unresolved D. The CDR3 runs 13 residues. V was cut by 5 bases and J by 1 base, with 6 bases left in between. The germline CDR1 and CDR2 sequences are SEHNR and FQNEAQ (reference sequence). The chain's CDR3 is CASSPASNQPQHF. In nucleotides, the CDR3 is TGTGCCAGCAGCCCTGCGAGCAATCAGCCCCAGCATTTT.

V usage is TRBV7-2 and J usage is TRBJ2-3; possible D gene TRBD2, 5 bases. The CDR3 contains 14 residues. V lost 5 bases and J lost 5, with 14 bases in between. Germline loops: CDR1 SGHTA, CDR2 FQGNSA. The CDR3 coding sequence is TGTGCCAGCAGCCCGGTGGACTGGGGAGATACGCAGTATTTT. This translates into CASSPVDWGDTQYF.

This rearrangement joins TRBV7-9 to TRBJ2-7; 7 positions agree with TRBD1. The DNA end lines up better with TRBJ2-1; the J call may be wrong. Per germline, CDR1 SEHNR and CDR2 FQNEAQ (reference sequence). This CDR3 is built from 12 residues. CDR3: CASSNAGGVQFF. DNA for the CDR3: TGTGCCAGCAGCAACGCAGGGGGTGTTCAGTTCTTC.

V is TRBV5-1 and J is TRBJ2-7, with TRBD2 identical over 8 bases. This CDR3 is built from 14 residues. Germline trimming cut 4 bases from V and 2 bases from J; bases unmatched to any gene: 5. Per the germline V gene, CDR1 is SGHRS and CDR2 is YFSETQ. As DNA, the CDR3 is TGCGCCAGCAGCACCACTAGCGGCACCTACGAGCAGTACTTC. Translating it yields CASSTTSGTYEQYF.

V gene TRBV7-9 combines with J gene TRBJ1-2; D is unresolved. V lost 2 bases to trimming and J lost 3 bases, with 7 bases between them. The germline V gene has CDR1 SEHNR and CDR2 FQNEAQ (reference sequence). This CDR3 is built from 13 residues. This chain's CDR3 is CASSLQEHYGYTF. The CDR3 nucleotides are TGTGCCAGCAGCTTACAAGAGCACTATGGCTACACCTTC.

The J gene is TRBJ2-7, the V gene TRBV19, with TRBD1 identical over 10 bases. V shed 5 bases and J 2 bases; nucleotides not matched to a gene: 6. Looked up from germline, CDR1 is LNHDA and CDR2 is SQIVND (reference sequence). The CDR3 has 15 amino acids. The CDR3 sequence: CASSFGTGVPYEQYF. The CDR3 coding sequence is TGTGCCAGTAGTTTCGGGACAGGGGTACCCTACGAGCAGTACTTC.